These 2 T cell receptor beta chains came from one sample sequenced in a study of blood T cell repertoires in COVID-19. Some clones are missing from TCRdb's copy, which holds only in-frame ones; the method was immunoSEQ multiplex PCR. The data hold some 400,000 clones, with about 80% observed a single time. Source material: peripheral blood. The receptors here all came from a human donor with acute or convalescent COVID-19. The donor label of this sample is uncertain.

The chain employs TRBV6-6 and TRBJ1-2; 8 nucleotides line up with TRBD1. CDR1 is MNHNY and CDR2 is SVGAGI in the germline V gene (reference sequence). V lost 0 bases, J lost 8 bases, and 2 bases stayed unmatched. This CDR3 has 13 residues. CDR3: CASSYSTGVGYTF. As DNA, the CDR3 is TGTGCCAGCAGTTACTCGACAGGGGTCGGCTACACCTTC.

The rearrangement uses TRBV5-1 and TRBJ1-2; D perhaps matches TRBD1 (6 bases). Trimming removed 1 base from V and 5 bases from J, with 12 bases in between. Germline lookup yields CDR1 SGHRS and CDR2 YFSETQ. The CDR3 length is 14 residues. This CDR3 reads CASSLSGQQYGYTF. The CDR3 coding sequence is TGCGCCAGCAGCTTGTCCGGACAGCAGTATGGCTACACCTTC.